This TCR beta chain stems from a study of blood T cell repertoires in COVID-19. Looking at the study overall: The origin of the acute and convalescent COVID-19 samples was the United States, Italy and Spain. Sources were T cells, B-cell-depleted T cells, or PBMCs; the material itself was cDNA or gDNA.

Original data processing: How many nucleated cells were present was estimated from reference gene primer amplification. The table came from immunoSEQ multiplex PCR; TCRdb's copy has only in-frame clones and leaves some out. Clonal size and the V and J genes are those of that table, whereas D and trimming came from the DNA. In the table there are 140,000 to 150,000 clones, over 75% of which are singletons. The length of the CDR3 is 13 residues. Trimming removed 0 bases at V and 5 bases at J, with 6 bases between. CDR1 and CDR2 (germline): LGHNA, YSLEER. This chain uses TRBV4-3 with TRBJ2-3; D is perhaps TRBD2 (5 bases). The sequencing sample was made of peripheral blood. The clonotype originates from a man in his 60s with active or convalescent COVID-19. The CDR3 DNA reads TGCGCCAGCAGCCAAGATCGGGAAGATACGCAGTATTTT. It encodes CASSQDREDTQYF.